The subject of this entry is one TCR beta chain. Sequencing was performed with immunoSEQ multiplex PCR; in TCRdb, only in-frame clones are kept and a portion is missing. Of around 140,000 clones in the sample, about nine tenths are singletons; the top ten hold 3.8%. This sample is part of a study of T cell responses to AZD1222 COVID-19 vaccine. V was trimmed by 3 bases and J by 2 bases, leaving 12 bases between them. Germline V gene data show CDR1 as GTSNPN and CDR2 as SVGIG (reference sequence). The CDR3 extends over 14 amino acids. The material sequenced was peripheral blood, taken 28 days after the second AZD1222 dose. The clonotype originates from an adult who received the AZD1222 COVID-19 vaccine. V gene TRBV30 combines with J gene TRBJ2-3; the D gene could be TRBD1 or TRBD2 (5 bases each). For the CDR3, the DNA is TGTGCCTGGAGCCGGGACGGGGACACAGATACGCAGTATTTT. Its protein product is CAWSRDGDTDTQYF.